Listed below are T cell receptor beta chains from one sample, sequenced in a study of cytotoxic CD8 clonotypes in ibrutinib-treated CLL. Data came from immunoSEQ multiplex PCR; TCRdb stores just in-frame clones and leaves some out. The sample has some 140,000 clones, around three quarters seen once; the top ten hold 13%. This material consisted of PBMCs, taken after 12 months of ibrutinib treatment. The receptors stem from a human donor with chronic lymphocytic leukemia. Both conserved end residues are part of each CDR3. The order of the fields is J gene, clone size, V gene, D gene, CDR3 length, CDR3 protein, CDR3 DNA. A D gene is named only where the DNA matches it firmly. Rows give clone size only sometimes, using once, few, many, or a class for an expanded clone.

>TRBJ1-2|-|TRBV5-1|-|14
CASSYETGSYGYTF
TGCGCCAGCAGCTATGAAACAGGGAGCTATGGCTACACCTTC
>TRBJ2-2|-|TRBV5-4|-|18
CASSLGIQAIKNTGELFF
TGTGCCAGCAGCTTGGGTATACAGGCGATAAAGAACACCGGGGAGCTGTTTTTT
>TRBJ2-7|-|TRBV28|-|15
CASRSTDARGYEQYF
TGTGCCAGCAGATCAACTGACGCGAGGGGCTACGAGCAGTACTTC
>TRBJ2-7|-|TRBV11-2|TRBD2|15
CASSFFSGRAYEQYF
TGTGCCAGCAGCTTCTTTAGCGGGAGAGCCTACGAGCAGTACTTC
>TRBJ2-7|few|TRBV5-1|-|13
CASSLDGNYEQYF
TGCGCCAGCAGCTTGGATGGGAACTACGAGCAGTACTTC
>TRBJ2-7|-|TRBV11-1|-|16
CASTTVEGSGTYEQYF
TGTGCCAGCACCACCGTCGAAGGATCCGGGACCTACGAGCAGTACTTC
>TRBJ1-1|-|TRBV4-2|-|14
CASSHLDRNTEAFF
TGTGCCAGCAGCCATCTAGACAGGAACACTGAAGCTTTCTTT
>TRBJ1-1|once|TRBV28|-|13
CASRLRGYTEAFF
TGTGCCAGCAGACTACGGGGATACACTGAAGCTTTCTTT
>TRBJ2-3|-|TRBV7-3|-|14
CASSLRGSGDTQYF
TGTGCCAGCAGCTTACGAGGCAGCGGCGATACGCAGTATTTT
>TRBJ1-1|-|TRBV7-9|-|12
CASSLGATEAFF
TGTGCCAGCAGCTTGGGGGCTACTGAAGCTTTCTTT
>TRBJ1-5|-|TRBV5-6|-|13
CASSVQGIQPQHF
TGTGCCAGCAGCGTGCAGGGTATTCAGCCCCAGCATTTT
>TRBJ2-7|-|TRBV5-6|TRBD1|15
CASSPVDRDSYEQYF
TGTGCCAGCAGCCCGGTGGACAGGGACTCCTACGAGCAGTACTTC
>TRBJ2-7|-|TRBV19|-|13
CASSQGPRVEQYF
TGTGCCAGTAGTCAGGGTCCGCGGGTTGAGCAGTACTTC
>TRBJ2-3|-|TRBV7-2|TRBD2|16
CASSLYVAGVSDTQYF
TGTGCCAGCAGCTTATATGTCGCGGGAGTTTCAGATACGCAGTATTTT
>TRBJ1-5|few|TRBV6-5|-|13
CASSSDGGWPQHF
TGTGCCAGCAGTTCGGATGGGGGGTGGCCCCAGCATTTT
>TRBJ2-7|-|TRBV10-1|-|14
CASSGLVSYYEQYF
TGCGCCAGCAGTGGACTAGTTTCGTACTACGAGCAGTACTTC
>TRBJ2-1|-|TRBV11-2|-|14
CASSWAVALNEQFF
TGTGCCAGCAGCTGGGCGGTAGCTTTGAATGAGCAGTTCTTC
>TRBJ2-1|-|TRBV7-2|TRBD2|16
CASSSRLAGEKNEQFF
TGTGCCAGCAGCTCACGACTAGCGGGAGAGAAGAATGAGCAGTTCTTC
>TRBJ2-1|-|TRBV29-1|-|15
CSVVGKESLYNEQFF
TGCAGCGTTGTAGGAAAAGAAAGCCTTTACAATGAGCAGTTCTTC
>TRBJ1-2|-|TRBV15|-|17
CATRRAQTGSFLRGYTF
TGTGCCACCAGGAGAGCGCAGACAGGATCTTTTTTGAGGGGCTACACCTTC
>TRBJ1-2|-|TRBV7-3|TRBD1|16
CASTRRSQGRDYGYTF
TGTGCCAGCACCCGGAGATCACAGGGGAGGGACTATGGCTACACCTTC
>TRBJ2-1|-|TRBV11-2|-|13
CASSPPPAQPQFF
TGTGCCAGCAGCCCCCCTCCGGCCCAACCCCAGTTCTTC
>TRBJ2-3|-|TRBV6-5|-|12
CASSFGGRTQYF
TGTGCCAGCAGTTTCGGGGGGCGTACGCAGTATTTT
>TRBJ1-5|-|TRBV7-2|-|13
CASSPYSNQPQHF
TGTGCCAGCAGCCCGTATAGCAATCAGCCCCAGCATTTT
>TRBJ2-1|-|TRBV29-1|-|14
CSPGLYGSYNEQFF
TGCAGCCCCGGCCTGTACGGCTCCTACAATGAGCAGTTCTTC
>TRBJ2-7|-|TRBV5-8|-|14
CASSLDQGVYEQYF
TGTGCCAGCAGCTTGGATCAGGGAGTCTACGAGCAGTACTTC